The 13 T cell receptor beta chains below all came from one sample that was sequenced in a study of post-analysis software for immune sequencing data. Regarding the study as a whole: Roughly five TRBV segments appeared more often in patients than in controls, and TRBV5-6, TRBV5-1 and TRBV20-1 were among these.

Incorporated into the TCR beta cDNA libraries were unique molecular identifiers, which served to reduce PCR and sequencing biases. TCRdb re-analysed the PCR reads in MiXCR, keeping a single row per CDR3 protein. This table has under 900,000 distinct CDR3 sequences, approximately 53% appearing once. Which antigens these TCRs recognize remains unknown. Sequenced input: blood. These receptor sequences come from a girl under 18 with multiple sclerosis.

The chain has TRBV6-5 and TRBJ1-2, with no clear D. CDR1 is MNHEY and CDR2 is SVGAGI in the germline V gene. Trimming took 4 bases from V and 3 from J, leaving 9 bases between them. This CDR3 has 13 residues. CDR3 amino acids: CASSFEKYYGYTF. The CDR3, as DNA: TGTGCCAGCAGTTTCGAGAAGTACTATGGCTACACCTTC.

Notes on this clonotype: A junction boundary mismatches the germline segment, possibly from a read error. The CDR3 spells CAIRGAFTGERFF. The CDR3 region has the DNA TGTGCCATCCGGGGGGCATTCACCGGGGAGCGGTTTTTT. The rearrangement uses TRBV6-5 and TRBJ2-2; tentative D call: TRBD2 (7 bases). The germline gives CDR1 MNHEY, CDR2 SVGAGI. CDR3 length equals 13 residues.

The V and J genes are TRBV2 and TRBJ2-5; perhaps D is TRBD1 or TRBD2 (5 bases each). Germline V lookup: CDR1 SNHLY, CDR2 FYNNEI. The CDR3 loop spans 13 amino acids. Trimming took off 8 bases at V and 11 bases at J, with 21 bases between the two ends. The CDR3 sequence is CASVGDSRREQYF. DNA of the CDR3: TGTGCCAGCGTGGGCGACAGTAGAAGGGAGCAGTACTTC.

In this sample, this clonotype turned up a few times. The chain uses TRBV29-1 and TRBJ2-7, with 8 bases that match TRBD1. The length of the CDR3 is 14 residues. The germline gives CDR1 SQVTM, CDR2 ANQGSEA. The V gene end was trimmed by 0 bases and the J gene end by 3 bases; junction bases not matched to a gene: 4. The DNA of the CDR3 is TGCAGCGTTGAAGACGGGACAGGCCACTACGAGCAGTACTTC. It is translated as CSVEDGTGHYEQYF.

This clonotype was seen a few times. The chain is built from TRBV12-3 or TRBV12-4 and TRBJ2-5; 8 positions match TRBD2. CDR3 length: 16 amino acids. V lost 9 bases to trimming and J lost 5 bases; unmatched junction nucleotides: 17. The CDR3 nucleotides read TGTGCCAGTGGGGGGAGACGCGGGAGGTTCGAGGAGACCCAGTACTTC. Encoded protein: CASGGRRGRFEETQYF.

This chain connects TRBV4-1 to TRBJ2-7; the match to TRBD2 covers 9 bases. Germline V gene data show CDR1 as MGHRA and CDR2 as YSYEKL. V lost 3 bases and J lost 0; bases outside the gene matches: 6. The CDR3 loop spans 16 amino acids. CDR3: CASSQSGAGGSYEQYF. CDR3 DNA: TGCGCCAGCAGCCAGTCGGGAGCGGGGGGCTCCTACGAGCAGTACTTC.

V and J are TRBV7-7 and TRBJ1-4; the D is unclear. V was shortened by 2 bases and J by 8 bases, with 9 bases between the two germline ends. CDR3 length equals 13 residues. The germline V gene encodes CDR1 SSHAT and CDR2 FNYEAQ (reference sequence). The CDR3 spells CASSLRDREKLFF. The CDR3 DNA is TGTGCCAGCAGCTTAAGGGATCGAGAAAAACTGTTTTTT.

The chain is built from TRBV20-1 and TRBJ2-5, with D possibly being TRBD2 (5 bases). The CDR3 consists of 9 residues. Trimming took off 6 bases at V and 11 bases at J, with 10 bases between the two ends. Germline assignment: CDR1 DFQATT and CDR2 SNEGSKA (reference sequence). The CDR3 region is CSAAPGQYF. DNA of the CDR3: TGCAGTGCGGCACCGGGGCAGTACTTC.

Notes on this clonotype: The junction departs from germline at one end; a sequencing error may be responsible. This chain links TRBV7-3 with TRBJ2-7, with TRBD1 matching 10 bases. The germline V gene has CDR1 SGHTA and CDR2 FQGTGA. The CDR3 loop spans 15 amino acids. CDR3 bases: TGTGTCAGCATCAAACCGGGACAGGGGACCTACGAGCAGTACTTC. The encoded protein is CVSIKPGQGTYEQYF.

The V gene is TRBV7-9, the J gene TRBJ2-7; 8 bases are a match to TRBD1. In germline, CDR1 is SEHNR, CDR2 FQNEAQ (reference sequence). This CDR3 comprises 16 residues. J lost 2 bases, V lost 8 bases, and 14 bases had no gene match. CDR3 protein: CASPLAETGVTYEQYF. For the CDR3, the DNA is TGTGCCAGCCCCCTTGCGGAGACAGGGGTAACCTACGAGCAGTACTTC.

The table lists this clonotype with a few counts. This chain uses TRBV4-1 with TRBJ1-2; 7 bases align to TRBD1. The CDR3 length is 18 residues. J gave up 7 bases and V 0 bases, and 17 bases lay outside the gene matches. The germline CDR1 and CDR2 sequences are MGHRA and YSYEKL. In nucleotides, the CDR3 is TGCGCCAGCAGCCAAGATCCGGGACAGCCTAGACTTTGGGGTGGCTACACCTTC. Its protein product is CASSQDPGQPRLWGGYTF.

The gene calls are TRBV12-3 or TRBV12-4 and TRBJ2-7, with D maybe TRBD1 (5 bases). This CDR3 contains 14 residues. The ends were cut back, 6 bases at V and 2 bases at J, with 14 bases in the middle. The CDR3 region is CASSRKTAAYEQYF. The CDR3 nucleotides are TGTGCCAGCAGCCGAAAGACAGCAGCCTACGAGCAGTACTTC.

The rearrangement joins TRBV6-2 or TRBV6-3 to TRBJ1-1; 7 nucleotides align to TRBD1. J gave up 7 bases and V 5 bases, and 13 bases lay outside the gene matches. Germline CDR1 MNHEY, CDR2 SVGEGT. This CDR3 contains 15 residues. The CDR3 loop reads CASSPRQGSPSEAFF. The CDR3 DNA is TGTGCCAGCAGTCCTCGACAGGGAAGTCCCAGTGAAGCTTTCTTT.